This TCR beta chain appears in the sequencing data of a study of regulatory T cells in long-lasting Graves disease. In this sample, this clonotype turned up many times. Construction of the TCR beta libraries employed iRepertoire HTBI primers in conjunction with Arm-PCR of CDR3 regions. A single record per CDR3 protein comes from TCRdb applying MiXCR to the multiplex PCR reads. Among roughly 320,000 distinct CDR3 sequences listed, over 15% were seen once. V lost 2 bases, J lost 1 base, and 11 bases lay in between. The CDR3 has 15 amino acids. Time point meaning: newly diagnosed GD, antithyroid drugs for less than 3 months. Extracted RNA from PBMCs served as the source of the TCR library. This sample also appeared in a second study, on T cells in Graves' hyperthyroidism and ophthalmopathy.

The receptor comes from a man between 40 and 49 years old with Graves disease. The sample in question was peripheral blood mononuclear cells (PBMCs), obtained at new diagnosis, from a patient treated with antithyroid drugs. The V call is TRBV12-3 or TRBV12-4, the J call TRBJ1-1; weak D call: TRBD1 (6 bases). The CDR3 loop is CASSLRGAPNTEAFF. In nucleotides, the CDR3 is TGTGCCAGCAGTTTACGGGGGGCCCCGAACACTGAAGCTTTCTTT.